These T cell receptor beta chains were read from a single sample in a study of T cell repertoires in cytomegalovirus infection. TCRdb used MiXCR to reprocess the reads, holding one entry per CDR3 protein. The sample contains over 90,000 distinct CDR3 sequences, 16% of which appear only once. The material sequenced was PBMCs. These receptors originate from a human donor in good health (CMV status not recorded). Some clones in this sample may be carry-over from other donors' samples. Each CDR3 is given with its conserved first and last residue. Fields, in order: V gene, CDR3 protein.

v_gene: TRBV7-4; CDR3aa: CASSLQGAYAQYF
v_gene: TRBV2; CDR3aa: CASSRQNTYEQYF
v_gene: TRBV27; CDR3aa: CASSFRGFGETQYF
v_gene: TRBV28; CDR3aa: CASTPRGGRADYEQYF
v_gene: TRBV5-1; CDR3aa: CASSFGTSGADTQYF
v_gene: TRBV6-8; CDR3aa: CASTAQGQNQPQHF
v_gene: TRBV20-1; CDR3aa: CSARDRDRGYGYTF
v_gene: TRBV6-2/TRBV6-3; CDR3aa: CATLRRNEQFF
v_gene: TRBV29-1; CDR3aa: CSVARGVQETQYF
v_gene: TRBV29-1; CDR3aa: CSVQQGNNSPLHF
v_gene: TRBV7-2; CDR3aa: CASSLTGGQDTQYF
v_gene: TRBV7-2; CDR3aa: CASSSDRNTEAFF
v_gene: TRBV5-5; CDR3aa: CASSSGLAASELFF
v_gene: TRBV29-1; CDR3aa: CSVEQGADEKLFF
v_gene: TRBV6-5; CDR3aa: CASIVQDTQYF
v_gene: TRBV2; CDR3aa: CASRGQQETQYF
v_gene: TRBV4-2; CDR3aa: CASSQDWASEAFF
v_gene: TRBV29-1; CDR3aa: CSVEGTSGARDTQYF
v_gene: TRBV7-2; CDR3aa: CASSFGQGLQETQYF
v_gene: TRBV19; CDR3aa: CASSAQTSHEQYF
v_gene: TRBV7-2; CDR3aa: CASSTLRAGEQYF
v_gene: TRBV20-1; CDR3aa: CSAVSDPLEETQYF
v_gene: TRBV6-2/TRBV6-3; CDR3aa: CASRTVMGATEAFF
v_gene: TRBV5-6; CDR3aa: CASRTGSGTDTQYF
v_gene: TRBV4-3; CDR3aa: CASSLTGTENEKLFF
v_gene: TRBV7-9; CDR3aa: CASSLGKDGFMNTEAFF
v_gene: TRBV19; CDR3aa: CASKTGGHNYGYTF
v_gene: TRBV7-2; CDR3aa: CASSFKGMSGYTF
v_gene: TRBV7-2; CDR3aa: CASSLPGAYGYTF
v_gene: TRBV2; CDR3aa: CASFPGLKNTEAFF
v_gene: TRBV10-3; CDR3aa: CAITQGDTQYF
v_gene: TRBV29-1; CDR3aa: CSVAQGETQYF
v_gene: TRBV10-3; CDR3aa: CAISGAENSATNEKLFF
v_gene: TRBV3-1; CDR3aa: CASRTSGGQFF
v_gene: TRBV29-1; CDR3aa: CSAAAGLQYNEQFF
v_gene: TRBV11-2; CDR3aa: CASSLPQGGLGGWTQYF
v_gene: TRBV7-3; CDR3aa: CASSFGGGTHNEQFF
v_gene: TRBV6-6; CDR3aa: CASSYSQVSYEQYF
v_gene: TRBV4-3; CDR3aa: CASSLRTGGQYEQYF
v_gene: TRBV7-2; CDR3aa: CASSLGSESNQPQHF
v_gene: TRBV6-4; CDR3aa: CASSDRPGSTGELFF
v_gene: TRBV28; CDR3aa: CASSLRQGLAFF
v_gene: TRBV12-3/TRBV12-4; CDR3aa: CASSLEALNTEAFF
v_gene: TRBV5-6; CDR3aa: CASSWLLAGGPSGLDTQYF
v_gene: TRBV28; CDR3aa: CASSPAQRGGELFF
v_gene: TRBV7-8; CDR3aa: CASSLAYRDGYTF
v_gene: TRBV7-4; CDR3aa: CASSLGTGTFLLSFNEKLFF
v_gene: TRBV20-1; CDR3aa: CSGKQGRQETQYF